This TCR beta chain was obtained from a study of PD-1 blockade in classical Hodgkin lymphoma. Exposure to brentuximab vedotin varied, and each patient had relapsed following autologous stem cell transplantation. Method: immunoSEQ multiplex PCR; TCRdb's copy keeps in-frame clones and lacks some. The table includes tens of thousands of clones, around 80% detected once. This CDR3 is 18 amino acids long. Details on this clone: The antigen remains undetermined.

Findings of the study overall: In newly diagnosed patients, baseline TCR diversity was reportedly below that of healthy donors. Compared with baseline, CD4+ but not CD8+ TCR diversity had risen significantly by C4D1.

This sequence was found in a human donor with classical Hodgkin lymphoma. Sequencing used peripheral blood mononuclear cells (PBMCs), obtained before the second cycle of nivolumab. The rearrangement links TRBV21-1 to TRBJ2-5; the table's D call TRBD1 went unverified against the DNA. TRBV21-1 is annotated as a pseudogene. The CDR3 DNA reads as TGTGCCAGCGGGCCTCTTAATGGCAGCTCACGCACTCAAGAGACCCAGTACTTC. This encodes CASGPLNGSSRTQETQYF.